This is a list of T cell receptor beta chains from one sample in a study of blood T cell repertoires in COVID-19. The repertoire was sequenced with immunoSEQ multiplex PCR; TCRdb's copy has only in-frame clones and lacks some. The sample includes roughly 53,000 clones, 90% to 95% of them seen just once. The sequenced material came from peripheral blood. The origin of the receptors is a human donor in a cohort sampled during active COVID-19. CDR3s include the opening cysteine and the closing phenylalanine or tryptophan. Each record gives: clone size, J gene, D gene, V gene, CDR3 protein, CDR3 DNA. D genes are given only for firm matches. For some rows the clone size is stated as once, few or many, or as a class when expanded; others skip it.

abundance: .; j_gene: TRBJ2-1; d_gene: .; v_gene: TRBV4-1; CDR3aa: CASSQQGTYNEQFF; CDR3nt: TGCGCCAGCAGCCAACAGGGAACCTACAATGAGCAGTTCTTC
abundance: few; j_gene: TRBJ1-5; d_gene: TRBD1; v_gene: TRBV4-1; CDR3aa: CASSQEGQGANQPQHF; CDR3nt: TGCGCCAGCAGCCAAGAGGGACAGGGGGCAAATCAGCCCCAGCATTTT
abundance: few; j_gene: TRBJ1-6; d_gene: TRBD1; v_gene: TRBV7-2; CDR3aa: CASSSGQENSPLHF; CDR3nt: TGTGCCAGCAGCTCGGGACAGGAAAATTCACCCCTCCACTTT
abundance: .; j_gene: TRBJ1-6; d_gene: TRBD1; v_gene: TRBV3-1/TRBV3-2; CDR3aa: CASSLTGESPLHF; CDR3nt: TGTGCCAGCAGCCTGACAGGGGAGTCACCCCTCCACTTT
abundance: .; j_gene: TRBJ2-3; d_gene: .; v_gene: TRBV9; CDR3aa: CASSAYSDTQYF; CDR3nt: TGTGCCAGCAGCGCCTACTCGGATACGCAGTATTTT
abundance: .; j_gene: TRBJ2-7; d_gene: .; v_gene: TRBV23-1; CDR3aa: CASSPPLQEQYF; CDR3nt: TGCGCCAGCAGTCCCCCTTTGCAGGAGCAGTACTTC
abundance: .; j_gene: TRBJ2-7; d_gene: .; v_gene: TRBV6-6; CDR3aa: CASRYTSSYEQYF; CDR3nt: TGTGCCAGCAGGTACACTTCCTCCTACGAGCAGTACTTC
abundance: once; j_gene: TRBJ1-1; d_gene: .; v_gene: TRBV18; CDR3aa: CASSLTDPHTEAFF; CDR3nt: TGTGCCAGCTCACTAACAGACCCACACACTGAAGCTTTCTTT
abundance: .; j_gene: TRBJ2-1; d_gene: .; v_gene: TRBV27; CDR3aa: CASSLGPSYNEQFF; CDR3nt: TGTGCCAGCAGTTTAGGGCCCAGTTACAATGAGCAGTTCTTC
abundance: .; j_gene: TRBJ2-1; d_gene: TRBD2; v_gene: TRBV30; CDR3aa: CAWDPGLAGAPHSSEQFF; CDR3nt: TGTGCCTGGGATCCGGGACTAGCGGGAGCTCCCCATTCTAGTGAGCAGTTCTTC
abundance: once; j_gene: TRBJ1-6; d_gene: .; v_gene: TRBV7-6; CDR3aa: CASSLGDFNSPLHF; CDR3nt: TGTGCCAGCAGCTTAGGGGACTTCAATTCACCCCTCCACTTT
abundance: .; j_gene: TRBJ1-6; d_gene: TRBD1; v_gene: TRBV2; CDR3aa: CASSEGQGYSPLHF; CDR3nt: TGTGCCAGCAGCGAGGGACAGGGTTACTCACCCCTCCACTTT
abundance: once; j_gene: TRBJ1-6; d_gene: TRBD1; v_gene: TRBV14; CDR3aa: CASSTLTGDSPLHF; CDR3nt: TGTGCCAGCAGCACCCTGACAGGGGATTCACCCCTCCACTTT
abundance: .; j_gene: TRBJ2-3; d_gene: TRBD2; v_gene: TRBV5-1; CDR3aa: CASSQGLAGIRDTQYF; CDR3nt: TGCGCCAGCAGCCAGGGACTAGCGGGGATTCGGGATACGCAGTATTTT
abundance: .; j_gene: TRBJ1-1; d_gene: TRBD1; v_gene: TRBV4-1; CDR3aa: CASSQDRPGQGGTEAFF; CDR3nt: TGCGCCAGCAGCCAAGACCGTCCGGGACAGGGAGGGACTGAAGCTTTCTTT
abundance: .; j_gene: TRBJ2-1; d_gene: .; v_gene: TRBV27; CDR3aa: CASKESREQFF; CDR3nt: TGTGCCAGCAAAGAGTCGCGGGAGCAGTTCTTC
abundance: .; j_gene: TRBJ2-1; d_gene: TRBD2; v_gene: TRBV5-6; CDR3aa: CASSLKRGSSYNEQFF; CDR3nt: TGTGCCAGCAGCTTAAAGCGGGGGAGCTCCTACAATGAGCAGTTCTTC
abundance: .; j_gene: TRBJ2-7; d_gene: TRBD1; v_gene: TRBV7-9; CDR3aa: CASSWGTGGVAEQYF; CDR3nt: TGTGCCAGCAGCTGGGGGACAGGGGGTGTTGCTGAGCAGTACTTC
abundance: .; j_gene: TRBJ2-2; d_gene: .; v_gene: TRBV5-6; CDR3aa: CASSLPRVGELFF; CDR3nt: TGTGCCAGCAGTCTTCCCAGGGTCGGGGAGCTGTTTTTT
abundance: .; j_gene: TRBJ1-5; d_gene: .; v_gene: TRBV10-2; CDR3aa: CASSESMLAEGHF; CDR3nt: TGCGCCAGCAGTGAGTCTATGTTGGCGGAAGGGCATTTT
abundance: .; j_gene: TRBJ2-1; d_gene: .; v_gene: TRBV12-3/TRBV12-4; CDR3aa: CASSGSGVYEQFF; CDR3nt: TGTGCCAGCAGCGGGTCCGGAGTCTATGAGCAGTTCTTC
abundance: .; j_gene: TRBJ2-3; d_gene: .; v_gene: TRBV9; CDR3aa: CASSVDLGQSTDTQYF; CDR3nt: TGTGCCAGCAGCGTAGACCTAGGACAGAGCACAGATACGCAGTATTTT
abundance: .; j_gene: TRBJ1-2; d_gene: .; v_gene: TRBV3-1/TRBV3-2; CDR3aa: CASSQLQGLYGYTF; CDR3nt: TGTGCCAGCAGCCAATTACAGGGCCTCTATGGCTACACCTTC
abundance: .; j_gene: TRBJ2-7; d_gene: .; v_gene: TRBV11-1; CDR3aa: CASSFGRLSYEQYF; CDR3nt: TGTGCCAGCAGCTTTGGGCGTCTCTCCTACGAGCAGTACTTC
abundance: .; j_gene: TRBJ2-6; d_gene: .; v_gene: TRBV9; CDR3aa: CASSVSPGANVLTF; CDR3nt: TGTGCCAGCAGCGTAAGCCCTGGGGCCAACGTCCTGACTTTC
abundance: .; j_gene: TRBJ2-3; d_gene: TRBD1; v_gene: TRBV5-1; CDR3aa: CASSSTRDRGPLYTDTQYF; CDR3nt: TGCGCCAGCAGCTCCACCCGGGACAGGGGTCCTCTCTACACAGATACGCAGTATTTT
abundance: .; j_gene: TRBJ1-5; d_gene: .; v_gene: TRBV6-5; CDR3aa: CASSYRTNQPQHF; CDR3nt: TGTGCCAGCAGTTACAGGACAAATCAGCCCCAGCATTTT
abundance: .; j_gene: TRBJ2-2; d_gene: .; v_gene: TRBV19; CDR3aa: CASSSQGNTGELFF; CDR3nt: TGTGCCAGTAGTTCCCAGGGGAACACCGGGGAGCTGTTTTTT
abundance: .; j_gene: TRBJ2-5; d_gene: .; v_gene: TRBV5-4; CDR3aa: CASSPQAGQETQYF; CDR3nt: TGTGCCAGCAGCCCTCAAGCCGGCCAAGAGACCCAGTACTTC
abundance: once; j_gene: TRBJ2-3; d_gene: .; v_gene: TRBV6-5; CDR3aa: CASSQLRADTQYF; CDR3nt: TGTGCCAGCAGCCAACTCCGTGCAGATACGCAGTATTTT
abundance: .; j_gene: TRBJ2-5; d_gene: .; v_gene: TRBV3-1/TRBV3-2; CDR3aa: CASSQASEGETQYF; CDR3nt: TGTGCCAGCAGCCAAGCCTCAGAGGGAGAGACCCAGTACTTC
abundance: .; j_gene: TRBJ1-1; d_gene: .; v_gene: TRBV10-3; CDR3aa: CAIKAWANTEAFF; CDR3nt: TGTGCCATCAAAGCCTGGGCGAACACTGAAGCTTTCTTT
abundance: .; j_gene: TRBJ2-3; d_gene: .; v_gene: TRBV9; CDR3aa: CASSAGVSTDTQYF; CDR3nt: TGTGCCAGCAGCGCGGGGGTCAGCACAGATACGCAGTATTTT
abundance: .; j_gene: TRBJ2-2; d_gene: .; v_gene: TRBV3-1/TRBV3-2; CDR3aa: CASSQALAYTGELFF; CDR3nt: TGTGCCAGCAGCCAAGCTCTCGCGTACACCGGGGAGCTGTTTTTT
abundance: .; j_gene: TRBJ2-2; d_gene: TRBD2; v_gene: TRBV5-1; CDR3aa: CASSTRTSGTGELFF; CDR3nt: TGCGCCAGCAGTACACGGACTAGCGGGACCGGGGAGCTGTTTTTT
abundance: once; j_gene: TRBJ1-1; d_gene: .; v_gene: TRBV14; CDR3aa: CASSQVGVEAFF; CDR3nt: TGTGCCAGCAGCCAAGTCGGGGTTGAAGCTTTCTTT
abundance: .; j_gene: TRBJ1-2; d_gene: .; v_gene: TRBV14; CDR3aa: CASSRALVDGYTF; CDR3nt: TGTGCCAGCAGCCGGGCATTGGTGGATGGCTACACCTTC
abundance: .; j_gene: TRBJ1-4; d_gene: .; v_gene: TRBV12-3/TRBV12-4; CDR3aa: CASSFRGTSLFF; CDR3nt: TGTGCCAGCAGTTTTCGTGGGACTTCACTGTTTTTT
abundance: .; j_gene: TRBJ2-5; d_gene: .; v_gene: TRBV18; CDR3aa: CASSPTRDTQETQYF; CDR3nt: TGTGCCAGCTCACCTACCCGGGACACCCAAGAGACCCAGTACTTC
abundance: .; j_gene: TRBJ1-2; d_gene: TRBD1; v_gene: TRBV6-5; CDR3aa: CATQTTGGSGYTF; CDR3nt: TGTGCCACCCAAACGACAGGGGGAAGTGGCTACACCTTC
abundance: .; j_gene: TRBJ1-2; d_gene: TRBD1; v_gene: TRBV11-2; CDR3aa: CASSLGDRRGGYTF; CDR3nt: TGTGCCAGCAGCCTCGGGGACAGACGGGGAGGCTACACCTTC
abundance: .; j_gene: TRBJ2-2; d_gene: TRBD1; v_gene: TRBV3-1/TRBV3-2; CDR3aa: CASSQHPGQGAGELFF; CDR3nt: TGTGCCAGCAGCCAACATCCCGGACAGGGTGCCGGGGAGCTGTTTTTT
abundance: once; j_gene: TRBJ2-1; d_gene: .; v_gene: TRBV15; CDR3aa: CATSKEALSKHNEQFF; CDR3nt: TGTGCCACCAGCAAAGAGGCACTAAGCAAACACAATGAGCAGTTCTTC
abundance: .; j_gene: TRBJ2-3; d_gene: TRBD1; v_gene: TRBV9; CDR3aa: CASSASDRVGPTDTQYF; CDR3nt: TGTGCCAGCAGCGCCTCTGACAGGGTAGGGCCCACAGATACGCAGTATTTT
abundance: once; j_gene: TRBJ2-6; d_gene: .; v_gene: TRBV14; CDR3aa: CASSRHSGANVLTF; CDR3nt: TGTGCCAGCAGCCGTCACTCTGGGGCCAACGTCCTGACTTTC
abundance: .; j_gene: TRBJ2-5; d_gene: .; v_gene: TRBV11-3; CDR3aa: CASSPGGVGETQYF; CDR3nt: TGTGCCAGCAGCCCCGGAGGGGTCGGGGAGACCCAGTACTTC
abundance: .; j_gene: TRBJ1-3; d_gene: TRBD1; v_gene: TRBV6-5; CDR3aa: CASRSGGTSGTIYF; CDR3nt: TGTGCCAGCAGGTCAGGGGGCACCTCGGGAACCATATATTTT
abundance: .; j_gene: TRBJ2-1; d_gene: .; v_gene: TRBV19; CDR3aa: CASSISHGAEQFF; CDR3nt: TGTGCCAGTAGTATCTCCCACGGAGCCGAGCAGTTCTTC
abundance: .; j_gene: TRBJ2-5; d_gene: TRBD1; v_gene: TRBV4-3; CDR3aa: CASSQVYPGQGGQETQYF; CDR3nt: TGCGCCAGCAGCCAAGTTTACCCCGGACAGGGGGGGCAAGAGACCCAGTACTTC
abundance: once; j_gene: TRBJ2-2; d_gene: .; v_gene: TRBV11-2; CDR3aa: CASRGWNTGELFF; CDR3nt: TGTGCCAGCCGGGGGTGGAACACCGGGGAGCTGTTTTTT